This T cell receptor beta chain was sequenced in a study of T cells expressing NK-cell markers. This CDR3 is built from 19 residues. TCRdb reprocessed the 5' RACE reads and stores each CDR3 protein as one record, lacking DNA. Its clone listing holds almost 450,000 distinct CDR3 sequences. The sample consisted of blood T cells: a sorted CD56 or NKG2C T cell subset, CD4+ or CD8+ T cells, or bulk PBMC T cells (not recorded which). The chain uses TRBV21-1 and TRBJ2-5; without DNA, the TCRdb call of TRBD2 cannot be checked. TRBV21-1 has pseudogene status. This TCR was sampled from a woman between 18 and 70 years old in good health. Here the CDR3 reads CASSPGCTSGGQYQETQYF.